This TCR beta chain was documented in a study of T cell repertoires in cytomegalovirus infection. Study-wide background: Public TCR beta signatures marked donors with CMV infection and the matching HLA. Study-level results: CMV carriers with the relevant HLA were identified by cumulative public TCR beta family frequency.

Comment on this clonotype: Its antigen is still unknown. A much larger clone differs by one base, so this may be a read error.

TCRdb reprocessed the reads with MiXCR, giving one entry per CDR3 protein. The table shows about 680,000 distinct CDR3 sequences, with 20% to 30% occurring only once. Looked up from germline, CDR1 is SGHVT and CDR2 is SQSDAQ. V shed 8 bases and J 7 bases; nucleotides not matched to a gene: 11. The CDR3 consists of 16 residues. The chain uses TRBV7-4 and TRBJ2-2, with 12 nucleotides matching TRBD1. This receptor was taken from a human donor in good health (CMV status not recorded). Some clones in this sample may be carry-over from other donors' samples. Sample: CD8+ T cells from PBMCs. The CDR3 DNA reads TGTGCCAGCCGCACGCGGGACAGGGGGCAAGACGGGGAGCTGTTTTTT. Its translation: CASRTRDRGQDGELFF. The whole variable domain, filled in from reference TRBV7-4 and TRBJ2-2, reads GAGVSQSPRYKVAKRGRDVALRCDSISGHVTLYWYRQTLGQGSEVLTYSQSDAQRDKSGRPSGRFSAERPERSVSTLKIQRTEQGDSAVYLCASRTRDRGQDGELFFGEGSRLTVL.